The 15 T cell receptor beta chains below come from one sample, sequenced in a study of blood T cell repertoires in COVID-19. Generated by immunoSEQ multiplex PCR, the TCRdb table keeps only in-frame clones and is missing some. The sample holds approximately 270,000 clones; over 85% are singletons and the top ten take about 2%. What was sequenced was PBMCs or T cells enriched from blood (not recorded which). Receptors were obtained from a woman between 55 and 75 years old who had recovered from COVID-19.

A single count supports this clone. The junction and the germline gene differ at one end; a read error may be behind it. The chain recombines TRBV6-4 with TRBJ1-2, with D possibly being TRBD1 (5 bases). The CDR3 totals 12 residues. CDR1 and CDR2 from the germline V gene are MRHNA and SNTAGT. The DNA for the CDR3 is TGTGCCAGCAGTGACCAGGGCTCTGGCTGCACCTTC. It is translated as CASSDQGSGCTF.

The gene calls are TRBV27 and TRBJ2-3; possible D gene TRBD2, 5 bases. The CDR3 is made up of 14 amino acids. V was clipped by 9 bases and J by 1 base, with 14 bases between them. The germline gives CDR1 MNHEY, CDR2 SMNVEV (reference sequence). This CDR3 reads CASTTSGRTDTQYF. The CDR3 DNA follows: TGTGCCAGTACTACGAGCGGTCGCACAGATACGCAGTATTTT.

The chain couples TRBV5-4 to TRBJ1-3; the D is unclear. In germline, CDR1 is SGHNT, CDR2 YYREEE (reference sequence). Trimming cost V 0 bases and J 1 base, with 11 bases left between them. The CDR3 extends over 16 amino acids. Written as DNA, the CDR3 is TGTGCCAGCAGCTTGGGTGAGCGAAGGTCTGGAAACACCATATATTTT. Residues: CASSLGERRSGNTIYF.

This clone was counted only a few times. V and J are TRBV6-5 and TRBJ1-1; 7 nucleotides align to TRBD1. Trimming cost V 6 bases and J 4 bases; bases outside gene matches: 8. The CDR3 has 14 amino acids. Germline-derived CDR1 and CDR2 are MNHEY and SVGAGI. Here the CDR3 DNA reads TGTGCCAGCAGGCCTGACAGGGTGAGCACTGAAGCTTTCTTT. It codes for CASRPDRVSTEAFF.

This clone was counted a single time. The genes are TRBV11-3 and TRBJ2-3, with 10 bases identical to TRBD2. This CDR3 has 18 residues. Germline V gene sequence: CDR1 SGHNT, CDR2 YENEEA. The V segment lost 7 bases and the J segment 4 bases; nucleotides outside the gene matches: 17. The CDR3 bases are TGTGCCAGCAAGTTTAGCCTCGGGACTAGCGAGAGCGCAGATACGCAGTATTTT. Its translation: CASKFSLGTSESADTQYF. Looking up the rest from reference TRBV11-3 and TRBJ2-3 gives the full variable domain: EAGVVQSPRYKIIEKKQPVAFWCNPISGHNTLYWYLQNLGQGPELLIRYENEEAVDDSQLPKDRFSAERLKGVDSTLKIQPAELGDSAVYLCASKFSLGTSESADTQYFGPGTRLTVL.

CDR3 nucleotides: TGTGCCAGCAGGAGACAGGGGAGGAACACTGAAGCTTTCTTT. Translation: CASRRQGRNTEAFF. The chain has TRBV28 and TRBJ1-1; TRBD1 aligns across 8 bases. Looked up from germline, CDR1 is MDHEN and CDR2 is SYDVKM. V gave up 6 bases and J gave up 1 base; unmatched junction bases: 4. The CDR3 loop spans 14 amino acids. Combining the CDR3 with reference TRBV28 and TRBJ1-1 gives the whole variable domain DVKVTQSSRYLVKRTGEKVFLECVQDMDHENMFWYRQDPGLGLRLIYFSYDVKMKEKGDIPEGYSVSREKKERFSLILESASTNQTSMYLCASRRQGRNTEAFFGQGTRLTVV.

This rearrangement joins TRBV21-1 to TRBJ1-4. TRBV21-1 represents a pseudogene. The CDR3 sequence is 16 residues long. CDR3 DNA sequence: TGTGCCAGCAGCAAAGGGAAGAGGGCTTCTAATGAAAAACTGTTTTTT. It yields the protein CASSKGKRASNEKLFF.

The chain links TRBV28 to TRBJ1-4, with unresolved D. The CDR3 contains 15 residues. Deletions cut 6 bases from V and 6 bases from J, with 17 bases between. CDR1 MDHEN and CDR2 SYDVKM come from the germline V gene. The CDR3 reads CASRLPGPRDEKLFF. CDR3 DNA sequence: TGTGCCAGCAGACTGCCGGGTCCGAGGGATGAAAAACTGTTTTTT.

The rearrangement uses TRBV28 and TRBJ2-7; 9 bases line up with TRBD2. V lost 6 bases to trimming and J lost 3 bases; unmatched junction nucleotides: 9. This CDR3 region has 15 residues. From germline, CDR1 is MDHEN and CDR2 SYDVKM. The CDR3 region has the DNA TGTGCCAGCAGCCTTCCCGCTAGCGGGAACTACGAGCAGTACTTC. Residues: CASSLPASGNYEQYF. Full variable domain (rest looked up from reference TRBV28 and TRBJ2-7): DVKVTQSSRYLVKRTGEKVFLECVQDMDHENMFWYRQDPGLGLRLIYFSYDVKMKEKGDIPEGYSVSREKKERFSLILESASTNQTSMYLCASSLPASGNYEQYFGPGTRLTVT.

The chain combines TRBV29-1 with TRBJ2-5; 7 positions agree with TRBD2. V lost 3 bases and J lost 5; bases outside the gene matches: 6. The CDR3 sequence is 13 residues long. The germline CDR1 and CDR2 sequences are SQVTM and ANQGSEA. The CDR3 nucleotides read TGCAGCGTTGACAGCGGGAATACGGAGACCCAGTACTTC. As protein: CSVDSGNTETQYF.

The chain joins TRBV5-1 to TRBJ1-4; 10 bases align to TRBD1. V trimming: 1 base; J trimming: 8 bases; junction bases outside the gene matches: 5. The CDR3 has 15 amino acids. Germline V CDR1 and CDR2: SGHRS, YFSETQ. The DNA of the CDR3 is TGCGCCAGCAGCTTGCGGGGGACAGGGGAAGAAAAACTGTTTTTT. Protein sequence: CASSLRGTGEEKLFF.

The chain combines TRBV30 with TRBJ2-1; 13 positions agree with TRBD2. The CDR3 length is 15 residues. Germline values: CDR1 GTSNPN, CDR2 SVGIG (reference sequence). J lost 7 bases, V lost 4 bases, and 7 bases had no gene match. This CDR3 is CAWNRGLAGQNEQFF. As DNA, the CDR3 is TGTGCCTGGAACAGGGGACTAGCGGGACAGAATGAGCAGTTCTTC.

The gene calls are TRBV24-1 and TRBJ2-2, with 12 bases that match TRBD2. There are 15 residues in the CDR3. The trim removed 4 bases at V and 9 bases at J, leaving 5 bases unmatched. Looked up from germline, CDR1 is KGHDR and CDR2 is SFDVKD. The CDR3 loop is CATSERTSGVRELFF. The CDR3 DNA sequence: TGTGCCACCAGTGAGCGGACTAGCGGGGTTAGGGAGCTGTTTTTT.

The chain joins TRBV27 to TRBJ1-1; TRBD1 might be the D (6 bases). V was shortened by 2 bases and J by 11 bases, with 9 bases between the two germline ends. Germline CDR1 and CDR2: MNHEY and SMNVEV (reference sequence). There are 11 residues in the CDR3. The CDR3 reads CASSLGGEAFF. In nucleotides, the CDR3 is TGTGCCAGCAGTTTAGGGGGCGAGGCTTTCTTT.

The rearrangement joins TRBV30 to TRBJ1-5; D remains ambiguous. This CDR3 comprises 13 residues. V lost 1 base, J lost 5 bases, and 9 bases lay in between. Germline values: CDR1 GTSNPN, CDR2 SVGIG (reference sequence). The CDR3 is CAWSERVDQPQHF. As DNA, the CDR3 is TGTGCCTGGAGTGAACGGGTAGATCAGCCCCAGCATTTT.